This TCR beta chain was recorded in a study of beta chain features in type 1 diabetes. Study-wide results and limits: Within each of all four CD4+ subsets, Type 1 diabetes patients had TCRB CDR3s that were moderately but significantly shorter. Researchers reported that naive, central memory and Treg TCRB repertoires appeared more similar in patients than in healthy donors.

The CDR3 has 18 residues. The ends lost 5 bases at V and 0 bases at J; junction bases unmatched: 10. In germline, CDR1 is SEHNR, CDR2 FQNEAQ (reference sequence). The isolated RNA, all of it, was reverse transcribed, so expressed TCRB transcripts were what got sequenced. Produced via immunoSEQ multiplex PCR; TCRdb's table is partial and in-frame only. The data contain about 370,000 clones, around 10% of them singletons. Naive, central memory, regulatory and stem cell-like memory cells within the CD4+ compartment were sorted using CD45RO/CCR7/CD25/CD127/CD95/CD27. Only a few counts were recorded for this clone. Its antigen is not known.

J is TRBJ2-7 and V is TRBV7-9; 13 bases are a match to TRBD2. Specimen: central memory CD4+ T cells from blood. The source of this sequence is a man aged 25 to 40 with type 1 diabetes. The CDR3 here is CASSIGLAGVSLSYEQYF. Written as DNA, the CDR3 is TGTGCCAGCAGCATTGGACTAGCGGGGGTTTCTCTCTCCTACGAGCAGTACTTC. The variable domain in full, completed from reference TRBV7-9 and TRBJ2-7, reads DTGVSQNPRHKITKRGQNVTFRCDPISEHNRLYWYRQTLGQGPEFLTYFQNEAQLEKSRLLSDRFSAERPKGSFSTLEIQRTEQGDSAMYLCASSIGLAGVSLSYEQYFGPGTRLTVT.